The present TCR beta chain was sequenced within a study of blood T cell repertoires in COVID-19. Whole-study context: The United States, Italy and Spain supplied acute and convalescent COVID-19 samples. Sources were T cells, B-cell-depleted T cells, or PBMCs; the material itself was cDNA or gDNA.

A Seattle source enrolled patients during active infection and followed them longitudinally. Source study methods: Cell counts per sample came from amplifying reference gene primers. TCRdb's table, derived via immunoSEQ multiplex PCR, lists solely in-frame clones and lacks some. V and J calls and clone size are those listed in that table; D and trimming were worked out from the DNA. The data contain 310,000 or so clones, approximately 91% of them singletons. Losses at the gene ends were 1 base for V and 0 bases for J; bases not matched to a gene: 4. The CDR3 totals 18 residues. From germline, CDR1 is LGHDT and CDR2 YNNKEL (reference sequence).

The TCR originated in a woman aged 25 to 39 with COVID-19, enrolled during active disease. Sequences were obtained from peripheral blood. The gene calls are TRBV3-1 (or the pseudogene TRBV3-2) and TRBJ2-3; 13 bases are a match to TRBD2. The CDR3 loop is CASSQAGLAGSSTDTQYF. CDR3 nucleotides: TGTGCCAGCAGCCAAGCGGGACTAGCGGGATCTAGCACAGATACGCAGTATTTT.